Listed here are 26 T cell receptor beta chains from one sample, sequenced in a study of graft-versus-host responses after intestinal transplantation. Data came from immunoSEQ multiplex PCR; TCRdb stores just in-frame clones and leaves some out. The table lists about 12,000 clones, 35% of them singletons. CFSE-labeled responder cells (about 200,000) were plated with about 200,000 irradiated, violet-dye-labeled stimulator cells. Sequences were derived from alloreactive CD8+ T cells from a mixed lymphocyte reaction culture, sampled before intestinal transplant. Subset noted: CFSE-low proliferating T cells sorted from roughly six-day pre-transplant mixed lymphocyte reaction (GvH or HvG direction). The receptors stem from a human patient who received an intestinal transplant.

The V gene is TRBV27, the J gene TRBJ2-7; D may match TRBD1 or TRBD2 (5 bases each). This CDR3 is 13 amino acids long. The germline CDR1 and CDR2 sequences are MNHEY and SMNVEV (reference sequence). Trimming removed 4 bases at V and 3 bases at J, with 10 bases between. CDR3 loop: CASSYGAGYEQYF. As DNA, the CDR3 is TGTGCCAGCAGTTACGGGGCGGGCTACGAGCAGTACTTC.

The gene calls are TRBV7-6 and TRBJ2-7; 7 bases are a match to TRBD1. The length of the CDR3 is 15 residues. V lost 4 bases and J lost 0; bases outside the gene matches: 6. The germline V gene has CDR1 SGHVS and CDR2 FNYEAQ. CDR3 bases: TGTGCCAGCAGCTCGCCAGGGGGATACTCCTACGAGCAGTACTTC. Protein sequence: CASSSPGGYSYEQYF.

V and J are TRBV27 and TRBJ1-1; D gene unclear. This CDR3 has 12 amino acids. V was clipped by 5 bases and J by 0 bases, with 4 bases between them. Germline V gene data show CDR1 as MNHEY and CDR2 as SMNVEV (reference sequence). The CDR3 region is CASSIMNTEAFF. CDR3 DNA sequence: TGTGCCAGCAGTATAATGAACACTGAAGCTTTCTTT.

Concerning this clone itself: At one end, the junction sequence differs from germline, possibly due to a read error. The rearrangement uses TRBV7-7 and TRBJ2-5; no definite D call. The CDR3 has 14 residues. Germline CDR1 and CDR2: SSHAT and FNYEAQ (reference sequence). CDR3 DNA sequence: TGTGCTAGCAGCCGCGGACCGCCCAAAGAGACCCAGTACTTC. This encodes CASSRGPPKETQYF.

This chain links TRBV4-1 with TRBJ2-5; perhaps TRBD1 as D (7 bases). Germline V CDR1 and CDR2: MGHRA, YSYEKL. This CDR3 has 14 amino acids. Trimming removed 1 base from V and 4 bases from J, with 10 bases in between. CDR3 residues: CASSQVQGGETQYF. Written as DNA, the CDR3 is TGCGCCAGCAGCCAAGTCCAGGGGGGAGAGACCCAGTACTTC.

This clone was seen only a few times. The V gene is TRBV4-1, the J gene TRBJ2-2, with TRBD1 as a possible D gene (6 bases). Germline lookup yields CDR1 MGHRA and CDR2 YSYEKL. This CDR3 contains 18 residues. V lost 2 bases and J lost 2, with 18 bases in between. CDR3 sequence reads: CASSQTETGRGNTGELFF. CDR3 coding DNA: TGCGCCAGCAGCCAAACCGAGACGGGCAGGGGAAACACCGGGGAGCTGTTTTTT.

About this clone: An end of the junction does not agree with germline; a read error may underlie this. This chain links TRBV5-3 with TRBJ1-5, with D unclear. TRBV5-3 is an ORF for which the function is uncertain. The CDR3 totals 11 residues. CDR3 amino acids: CASSYGQPQHF. CDR3 nucleotide sequence: TGTGCCAGCAGCTACGGTCAGCCCCAGCATTTT.

The chain couples TRBV19 to TRBJ2-7, with a weak D call TRBD2 (6 bases). This CDR3 contains 14 residues. Trimming pared 3 bases from V and 2 bases from J, leaving 11 bases between. Germline CDR1 is LNHDA and CDR2 is SQIVND (reference sequence). This chain's CDR3 is CASSIGLLAYEQYF. The CDR3 DNA reads TGTGCCAGTAGTATCGGACTACTAGCCTACGAGCAGTACTTC.

This clone turned up a few times. The chain carries TRBV6-6 and TRBJ1-2; 10 bases align to TRBD1. CDR1 and CDR2 (germline): MNHNY, SVGAGI (reference sequence). The V segment lost 6 bases and the J segment 6 bases; nucleotides outside the gene matches: 4. The CDR3 is made up of 13 amino acids. The CDR3 nucleotides are TGTGCCAGCAGCAGACAGGGGGCGGATGGCTACACCTTC. This sequence encodes CASSRQGADGYTF.

The chain couples TRBV7-6 to TRBJ2-1; no firm D call. This CDR3 spans 15 amino acids. Germline V gene sequence: CDR1 SGHVS, CDR2 FNYEAQ. The V end lost 3 bases, the J end lost 0 bases, and 9 bases lay between the germline ends. This chain's CDR3 is CASSFSESSYNEQFF. CDR3 nucleotides: TGTGCCAGCAGCTTTTCCGAAAGCTCCTACAATGAGCAGTTCTTC.

This clone has more than one count but fewer than ten. The chain combines TRBV4-2 with TRBJ2-7; 10 positions agree with TRBD2. Germline V lookup: CDR1 LGHNA, CDR2 YNFKEQ. The CDR3 has 18 residues. With V trimmed by 0 bases and J by 3 bases, 11 bases remained unmatched. The CDR3 loop reads CASSQDLSGRALVYEQYF. DNA for the CDR3: TGTGCCAGCAGCCAAGATCTCAGCGGGAGGGCCCTAGTCTACGAGCAGTACTTC.

This chain connects TRBV11-1 to TRBJ1-1; D uncertain. Germline-derived CDR1 and CDR2 are SGHAT and FQDESV (reference sequence). This CDR3 is built from 18 residues. V dropped 0 bases and J dropped 1 base, with 18 bases sitting between them. CDR3 nucleotides: TGTGCCAGCAGCTTAGCCCGTTTCGGGCTTGTAGGGAACACTGAAGCTTTCTTT. It specifies CASSLARFGLVGNTEAFF.

This chain joins TRBV27 and TRBJ2-5; 7 nucleotides match TRBD2. The CDR3 is made up of 15 amino acids. The V gene's germline CDR1 is MNHEY and CDR2 SMNVEV (reference sequence). The V gene end was trimmed by 5 bases and the J gene end by 4 bases; junction bases not matched to a gene: 10. In DNA form, the CDR3 reads TGTGCCAGCAGTCCACAGGCGGGGGATGGAGAGACCCAGTACTTC. It codes for CASSPQAGDGETQYF.

This clone is deemed medium-sized (0.01 to 0.1%). The rearrangement links TRBV11-2 to TRBJ1-1; a weak D match, TRBD1 (5 bases). The germline gives CDR1 SGHAT, CDR2 FQNNGV. Trimming stripped 5 bases from V and 3 bases from J, with 19 bases between. The CDR3 contains 16 residues. CDR3: CASSDPQGISDTEAFF. The CDR3 nucleotides are TGTGCCAGCAGCGACCCGCAGGGTATCTCTGACACTGAAGCTTTCTTT.

This clone was counted only a few times. The CDR3 DNA sequence: TGTGCCAGCGGACTAGCGGGATTTAACTACGAGCAGTACTTC. This codes for CASGLAGFNYEQYF. The rearrangement joins TRBV5-8 to TRBJ2-7; 12 bases fit TRBD2. The CDR3 covers 14 residues. V trimming: 7 bases; J trimming: 3 bases; junction bases outside the gene matches: 5. Germline CDR1 is SGHTS and CDR2 is YDEGEE.

The chain carries TRBV15 and TRBJ2-1; no definite D call. Germline loops: CDR1 LNHNV, CDR2 YYDKDF (reference sequence). The V gene lost 0 bases and the J gene lost 1 base, with 10 bases spanning the gap. The CDR3 totals 16 residues. CDR3 residues: CATSRDISLSYNEQFF. CDR3 bases: TGTGCCACCAGCAGAGATATATCGTTATCCTACAATGAGCAGTTCTTC.

This chain joins TRBV6-1 and TRBJ2-7; 11 bases match TRBD2. Germline V CDR1 and CDR2: MNHNS, SASEGT. The CDR3 sequence is 15 residues long. The trim removed 1 base at V and 1 base at J, leaving 0 bases unmatched. CDR3 protein: CASSEGLAGSYEQYF. CDR3 coding DNA: TGTGCCAGCAGTGAAGGACTAGCGGGATCCTACGAGCAGTACTTC.

Only a few counts were recorded for this clone. The chain employs TRBV6-8 and TRBJ1-5; D gene ambiguous. Germline lookup yields CDR1 MNHGY and CDR2 SAAAGT. V lost 6 bases and J lost 5, with 5 bases in between. The CDR3 consists of 11 residues. The CDR3 region has the DNA TGTGCCAGCAGCCTGGATCAGCCCCAGCATTTT. This sequence encodes CASSLDQPQHF.

This chain joins TRBV10-1 and TRBJ1-1; weak D call: TRBD1 (6 bases). V was cut by 6 bases and J by 8 bases, with 10 bases left in between. Per germline, CDR1 WNHNN and CDR2 SYGVQD (reference sequence). This CDR3 comprises 11 residues. CDR3: CASRDDREAFF. In DNA form, the CDR3 reads TGCGCCAGCAGGGATGACAGGGAAGCTTTCTTT.

This clone was counted a few times. V gene TRBV7-2 combines with J gene TRBJ2-7, with unresolved D. CDR1 and CDR2 (germline): SGHTA, FQGNSA. V lost 5 bases and J lost 5, with 10 bases in between. The CDR3 loop spans 12 amino acids. The CDR3 DNA follows: TGTGCCAGCAGCCCACACAACGACGAGCAGTACTTC. Protein sequence: CASSPHNDEQYF.

This clone was seen a few times. This sequence joins TRBV7-7 and TRBJ2-7, with unresolved D. The germline V gene has CDR1 SSHAT and CDR2 FNYEAQ (reference sequence). The CDR3 consists of 12 residues. With 1 base removed from V and 7 bases from J, the gap between germline ends came to 8 bases. CDR3 sequence: CASSLGSGEQYF. In DNA, the CDR3 is TGTGCCAGCAGCTTAGGTTCCGGAGAGCAGTACTTC.

The V and J genes are TRBV5-1 and TRBJ1-3, with TRBD1 matching 9 bases. Germline-derived CDR1 and CDR2 are SGHRS and YFSETQ. Trimming took 3 bases from V and 8 from J; bases not matched to a gene: 9. The CDR3 is made up of 15 amino acids. The CDR3 nucleotides read TGCGCCAGCAGCTCAGGACAGGGGAACGGCGACACCATATATTTT. This encodes CASSSGQGNGDTIYF.

This clone came up once. The rearrangement joins TRBV19 to TRBJ2-1; TRBD2 matches 9 bases. Germline-derived CDR1 and CDR2 are LNHDA and SQIVND (reference sequence). J gave up 8 bases and V 1 base, and 6 bases lay outside the gene matches. There are 15 residues in the CDR3. The DNA of the CDR3 is TGTGCCAGTAGTATAGTTAGCGGGAGAGTCTATGAGCAGTTCTTC. It specifies CASSIVSGRVYEQFF.

The chain uses TRBV7-9 and TRBJ2-5; D tentatively reads TRBD1 or TRBD2 (7 bases each). The tail of the sequence fits TRBJ2-7 better, so the J call may be wrong. CDR1 SEHNR and CDR2 FQNEAQ come from the germline V gene (reference sequence). The CDR3 covers 16 residues. The CDR3 is CASSPKRNRGGDEQYF. CDR3 in DNA: TGTGCCAGCAGCCCTAAACGCAACAGGGGAGGGGACGAGCAGTACTTC.

The rearrangement uses TRBV7-9 and TRBJ2-1; D is unresolved. Trimming removed 3 bases from V and 0 bases from J, with 12 bases in between. This CDR3 is 16 amino acids long. Germline loops: CDR1 SEHNR, CDR2 FQNEAQ (reference sequence). The CDR3 DNA reads as TGTGCCAGCAGCTTGGTCTTCAGGAGCTCCTACAATGAGCAGTTCTTC. Amino acids: CASSLVFRSSYNEQFF.

This clone was picked up a small number of times. The rearrangement joins TRBV7-2 to TRBJ2-5, with D perhaps matching TRBD2 (7 bases). Trimming took off 8 bases at V and 5 bases at J, with 15 bases between the two ends. This CDR3 has 13 residues. Germline V CDR1 and CDR2: SGHTA, FQGNSA. The CDR3 region has the DNA TGTGCCAGCGGGAGGGCCCAGGGGGAGACCCAGTACTTC. The encoded protein is CASGRAQGETQYF.